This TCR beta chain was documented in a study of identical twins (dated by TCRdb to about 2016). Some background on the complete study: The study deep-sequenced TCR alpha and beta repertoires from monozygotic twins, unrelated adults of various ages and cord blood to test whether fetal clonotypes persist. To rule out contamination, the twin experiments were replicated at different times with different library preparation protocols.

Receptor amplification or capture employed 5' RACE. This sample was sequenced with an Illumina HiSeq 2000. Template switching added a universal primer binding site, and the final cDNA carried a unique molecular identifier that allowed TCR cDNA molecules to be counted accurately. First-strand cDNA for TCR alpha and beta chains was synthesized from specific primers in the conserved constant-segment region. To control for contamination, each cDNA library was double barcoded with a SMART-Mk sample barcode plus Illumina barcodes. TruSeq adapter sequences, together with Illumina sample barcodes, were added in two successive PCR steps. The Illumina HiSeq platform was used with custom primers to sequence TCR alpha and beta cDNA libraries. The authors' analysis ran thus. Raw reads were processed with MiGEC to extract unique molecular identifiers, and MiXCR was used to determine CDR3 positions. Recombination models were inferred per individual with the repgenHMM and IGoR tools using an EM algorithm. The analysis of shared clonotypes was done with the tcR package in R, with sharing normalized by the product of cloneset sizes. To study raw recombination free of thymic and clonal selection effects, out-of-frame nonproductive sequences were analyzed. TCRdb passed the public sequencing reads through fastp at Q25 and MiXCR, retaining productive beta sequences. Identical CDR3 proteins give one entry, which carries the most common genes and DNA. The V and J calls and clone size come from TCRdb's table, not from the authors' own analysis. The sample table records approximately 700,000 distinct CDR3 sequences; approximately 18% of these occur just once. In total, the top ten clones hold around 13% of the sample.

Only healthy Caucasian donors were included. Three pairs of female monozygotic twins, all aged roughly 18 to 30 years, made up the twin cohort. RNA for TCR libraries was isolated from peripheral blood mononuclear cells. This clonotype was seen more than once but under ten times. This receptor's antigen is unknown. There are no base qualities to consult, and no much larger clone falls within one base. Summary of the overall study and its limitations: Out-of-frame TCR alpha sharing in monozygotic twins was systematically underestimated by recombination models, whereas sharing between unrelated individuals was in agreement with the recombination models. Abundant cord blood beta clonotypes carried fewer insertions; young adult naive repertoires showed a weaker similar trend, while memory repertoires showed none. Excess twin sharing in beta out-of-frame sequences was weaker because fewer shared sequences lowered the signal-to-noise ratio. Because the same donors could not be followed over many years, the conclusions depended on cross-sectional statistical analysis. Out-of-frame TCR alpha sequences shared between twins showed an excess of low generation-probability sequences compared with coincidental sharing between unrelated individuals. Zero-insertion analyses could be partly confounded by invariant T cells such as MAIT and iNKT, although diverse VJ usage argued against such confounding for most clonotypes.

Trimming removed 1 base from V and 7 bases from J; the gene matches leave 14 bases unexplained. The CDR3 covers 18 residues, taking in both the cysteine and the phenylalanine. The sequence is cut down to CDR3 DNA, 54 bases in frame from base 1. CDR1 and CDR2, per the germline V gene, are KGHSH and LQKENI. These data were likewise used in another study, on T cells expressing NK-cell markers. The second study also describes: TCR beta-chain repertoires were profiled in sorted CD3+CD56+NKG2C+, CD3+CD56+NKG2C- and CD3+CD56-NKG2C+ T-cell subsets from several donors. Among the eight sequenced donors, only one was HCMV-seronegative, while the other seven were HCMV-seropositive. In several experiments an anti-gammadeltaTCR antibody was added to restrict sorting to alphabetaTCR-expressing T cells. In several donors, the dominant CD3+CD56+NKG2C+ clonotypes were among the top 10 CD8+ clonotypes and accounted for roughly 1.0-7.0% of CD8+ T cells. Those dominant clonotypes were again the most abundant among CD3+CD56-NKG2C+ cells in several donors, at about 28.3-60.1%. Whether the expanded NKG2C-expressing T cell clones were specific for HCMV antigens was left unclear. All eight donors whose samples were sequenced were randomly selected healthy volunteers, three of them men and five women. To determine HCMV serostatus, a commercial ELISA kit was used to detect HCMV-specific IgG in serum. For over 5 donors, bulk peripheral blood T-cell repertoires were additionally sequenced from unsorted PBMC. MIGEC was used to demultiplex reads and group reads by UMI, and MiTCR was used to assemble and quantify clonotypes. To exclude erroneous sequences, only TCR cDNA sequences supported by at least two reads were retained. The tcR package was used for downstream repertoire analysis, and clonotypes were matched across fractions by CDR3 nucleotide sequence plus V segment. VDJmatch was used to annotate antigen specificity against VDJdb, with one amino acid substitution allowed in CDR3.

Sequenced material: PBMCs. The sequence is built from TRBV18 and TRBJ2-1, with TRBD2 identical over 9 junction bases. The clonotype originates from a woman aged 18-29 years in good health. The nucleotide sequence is TGTGCCAGCTCACCACTAGAGACTAGCGGAAAGAGTGGTAATGAGCAGTTCTTC. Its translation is CASSPLETSGKSGNEQFF.